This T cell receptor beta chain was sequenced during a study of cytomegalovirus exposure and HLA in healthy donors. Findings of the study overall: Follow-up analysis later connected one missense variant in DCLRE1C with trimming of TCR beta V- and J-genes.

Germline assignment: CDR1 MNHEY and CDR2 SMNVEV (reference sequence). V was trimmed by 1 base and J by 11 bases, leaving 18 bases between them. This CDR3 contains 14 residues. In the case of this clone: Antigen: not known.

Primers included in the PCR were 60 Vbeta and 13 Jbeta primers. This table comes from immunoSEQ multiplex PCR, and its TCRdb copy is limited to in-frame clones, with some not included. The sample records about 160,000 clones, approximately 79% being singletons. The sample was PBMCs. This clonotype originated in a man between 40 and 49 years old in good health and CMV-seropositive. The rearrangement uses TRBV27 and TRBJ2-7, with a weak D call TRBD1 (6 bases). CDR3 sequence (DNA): TGTGCCAGCAGTTTATACCGCGGACAGTATCTTGAGTACTTC. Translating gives CASSLYRGQYLEYF.